A single sample is the source of the 27 T cell receptor beta chains below, sequenced in a study of early T cells in non-severe SARS-CoV-2 infection. MiXCR, applied by TCRdb to the 5' RACE reads, yields one record per CDR3 protein. The sample contains under 30,000 distinct CDR3 sequences, roughly 4.2% of which appear only once. The sequenced sample was whole blood. These receptors all come from an adult who was a healthcare worker with PCR-confirmed SARS-CoV-2 infection or an uninfected control (not recorded which).

This clonotype was seen ten or more times. The V gene is TRBV7-9, the J gene TRBJ2-5; no firm D call. V lost 2 bases and J lost 7, with 5 bases in between. The germline V gene has CDR1 SEHNR and CDR2 FQNEAQ (reference sequence). The CDR3 spans 11 residues. The CDR3 nucleotides are TGTGCCAGCAGCTTATCGGGGACCCAGTACTTC. Translation: CASSLSGTQYF.

This clonotype was detected many times. V and J are TRBV12-3 or TRBV12-4 and TRBJ2-4; TRBD2 might be the D (5 bases). This CDR3 has 14 amino acids. Trimming removed 8 bases from V and 2 bases from J, with 13 bases in between. CDR3 sequence (DNA): TGTGCCAGCTGTCGAGGGATGTCCAAAAACATTCAGTACTTC. It yields the protein CASCRGMSKNIQYF.

This clonotype was observed at least ten times. The chain combines TRBV28 with TRBJ2-1; D ambiguous. Per germline, CDR1 MDHEN and CDR2 SYDVKM. The V gene lost 2 bases and the J gene lost 10 bases, with 12 bases spanning the gap. The length of the CDR3 is 13 residues. In nucleotides, the CDR3 is TGTGCCAGCAGTTTAGGTCCCTTCGGGGAGCAGTTCTTC. It is translated as CASSLGPFGEQFF. Complete variable domain (other parts from reference TRBV28 and TRBJ2-1): DVKVTQSSRYLVKRTGEKVFLECVQDMDHENMFWYRQDPGLGLRLIYFSYDVKMKEKGDIPEGYSVSREKKERFSLILESASTNQTSMYLCASSLGPFGEQFFGPGTRLTVL.

The V gene is TRBV28, the J gene TRBJ1-1, with D possibly being TRBD1 (5 bases). CDR3 size: 13 residues. The V end lost 5 bases, the J end lost 9 bases, and 16 bases lay between the germline ends. Germline values: CDR1 MDHEN, CDR2 SYDVKM. The CDR3: CASSVNGDRQAFF. The DNA of the CDR3 is TGTGCCAGCAGTGTAAACGGAGACAGACAAGCTTTCTTT.

This clonotype is medium-sized (0.01 to 0.1%). The chain has TRBV7-2 and TRBJ2-1, with D maybe TRBD1 (5 bases). The CDR3 consists of 17 residues. Trimming took 3 bases from V and 1 from J, leaving 16 bases between them. Germline loops: CDR1 SGHTA, CDR2 FQGNSA. The CDR3 sequence is CASSLDIGAGSYNEQFF. CDR3 nucleotides: TGTGCCAGCAGCTTGGACATAGGTGCTGGATCCTACAATGAGCAGTTCTTC.

The sample holds a few counts of this clonotype. The chain recombines TRBV7-3 with TRBJ1-1; D may be TRBD1 (5 bases). The CDR3 contains 13 residues. Trimming removed 2 bases from V and 7 bases from J, with 11 bases in between. CDR1 is SGHTA, CDR2 FQGTGA, per germline. The CDR3 region has the DNA TGTGCCAGCAGCTTATATTTCAGGGATGAAGCTTTCTTT. Translated, it gives CASSLYFRDEAFF.

This clonotype was detected a few times. This chain links TRBV6-6 with TRBJ1-3; 7 positions agree with TRBD1. CDR3 size: 15 residues. The germline CDR1 and CDR2 sequences are MNHNY and SVGAGI (reference sequence). V was clipped by 6 bases and J by 3 bases; unmatched bases: 8. For the CDR3, the DNA is TGTGCCAGCAGAGAGACAGGGTCGAATGGAAACACCATATATTTT. Amino acid sequence: CASRETGSNGNTIYF.

This clonotype was seen repeatedly, ten times or more. The chain uses TRBV4-3 and TRBJ1-5; D is uncertain. V shed 0 bases and J shed 4 bases, with 10 bases lying between them. The CDR3 is made up of 15 amino acids. Germline loops: CDR1 LGHNA, CDR2 YSLEER. CDR3 sequence reads: CASSQDGKGNQPQHF. Here the CDR3 DNA reads TGCGCCAGCAGCCAAGATGGGAAAGGAAATCAGCCCCAGCATTTT.

This clonotype has at least ten counts. V gene TRBV20-1 combines with J gene TRBJ1-4; 9 nucleotides align to TRBD1. The CDR3 has 15 amino acids. Germline loops: CDR1 DFQATT, CDR2 SNEGSKA (reference sequence). V shed 2 bases and J 8 bases; nucleotides not matched to a gene: 9. In DNA, the CDR3 is TGCAGTGCTAGATCCCGCGGGACAGGGCAAGAAAAACTGTTTTTT. Its translation: CSARSRGTGQEKLFF.

There are many counts of this clonotype. The chain carries TRBV7-2 and TRBJ1-5; 7 bases line up with TRBD1. This CDR3 comprises 15 residues. Germline V gives CDR1 SGHTA, CDR2 FQGNSA. V lost 3 bases, J lost 4 bases, and 6 bases stayed unmatched. The CDR3 DNA reads TGTGCCAGCAGCTTGACAGGGAATGAAAATCAGCCCCAGCATTTT. Translated, it gives CASSLTGNENQPQHF.

This clonotype was detected ten times or more. The rearrangement joins TRBV29-1 to TRBJ2-7, with D unclear. Trimming shortened V by 3 bases and J by 2 bases, and 8 bases separated the two germline ends. Per germline, CDR1 SQVTM and CDR2 ANQGSEA. This CDR3 contains 12 residues. The CDR3 bases are TGCAGCGTTGAGGACGGTACCTACGAGCAGTACTTC. Amino acids: CSVEDGTYEQYF.

This clonotype has ten or more counts. The gene calls are TRBV7-2 and TRBJ1-1; no firm D call. There are 15 residues in the CDR3. The germline V and J ends were trimmed by 4 bases and 2 bases, with 14 bases remaining between them. Germline lookup yields CDR1 SGHTA and CDR2 FQGNSA. CDR3 coding DNA: TGTGCCAGCAGCTCCTTCTCCGGCCCCAACACTGAAGCTTTCTTT. Encoded protein: CASSSFSGPNTEAFF. The complete variable domain, with remaining parts taken from reference TRBV7-2 and TRBJ1-1, reads GAGVSQSPSNKVTEKGKDVELRCDPISGHTALYWYRQSLGQGLEFLIYFQGNSAPDKSGLPSDRFSAERTGGSVSTLTIQRTQQEDSAVYLCASSSFSGPNTEAFFGQGTRLTVV.

The rearrangement links TRBV28 to TRBJ1-2; D possibly corresponds to TRBD1 (5 bases). This CDR3 has 15 amino acids. Trimming shortened V by 3 bases and J by 4 bases, and 15 bases separated the two germline ends. Germline V lookup: CDR1 MDHEN, CDR2 SYDVKM. This chain's CDR3 is CASSFPAGTLYGYTF. The CDR3 bases are TGTGCCAGCAGTTTTCCGGCCGGGACTCTCTATGGCTACACCTTC.

This clonotype was detected ten times or more. The chain recombines TRBV6-2 or TRBV6-3 with TRBJ1-1, with D possibly matching TRBD1 (5 bases). Trimming pared 9 bases from V and 2 bases from J, leaving 16 bases between. The CDR3 spans 14 residues. Germline V gene data show CDR1 as MNHEY and CDR2 as SVGEGT. This chain's CDR3 is CASNHPGRNTEAFF. The CDR3 DNA follows: TGTGCCAGTAACCATCCGGGACGCAACACTGAAGCTTTCTTT.

This clonotype was seen repeatedly, ten times or more. V and J are TRBV28 and TRBJ2-3, with D uncertain. The CDR3 totals 17 residues. V was pared by 2 bases and J by 3 bases, with 18 bases between. Germline CDR1 MDHEN, CDR2 SYDVKM. CDR3 amino acids: CASSLRRPNGLTDTQYF. The CDR3 DNA reads as TGTGCCAGCAGTTTAAGGCGACCAAACGGTCTGACAGATACGCAGTATTTT.

DNA of the CDR3: TGCAGTGCTCAAGTCAGCCTTTATAGCACAGATACGCAGTATTTT. The encoded protein is CSAQVSLYSTDTQYF. This rearrangement joins TRBV20-1 to TRBJ2-3; D remains ambiguous. CDR1 and CDR2 (germline): DFQATT, SNEGSKA (reference sequence). Trimming removed 5 bases at V and 0 bases at J, with 15 bases between. The CDR3 is made up of 15 amino acids.

This clonotype was seen at least ten times. CDR3 bases: TGCGCCAGCAGCCAAGATTGGTTGGGGAATGGCTACACCTTC. Its protein product is CASSQDWLGNGYTF. V is TRBV4-3 and J is TRBJ1-2; D uncertain. Germline CDR1 LGHNA, CDR2 YSLEER. With 0 bases removed from V and 6 bases from J, the gap between germline ends came to 11 bases. The CDR3 consists of 14 residues.

This clonotype was seen ten or more times. The CDR3 DNA reads as TGCAGTGCTAGAGGTTTACCGGACCCGTACTTC. This encodes CSARGLPDPYF. The chain carries TRBV20-1 and TRBJ2-7; D is uncertain. Trimming left V 1 base short and J 12 bases short, with 13 bases between. Germline lookup yields CDR1 DFQATT and CDR2 SNEGSKA (reference sequence). The CDR3 spans 11 residues.

This clonotype came up many times. This chain connects TRBV6-6 to TRBJ2-2, with 7 positions matching TRBD1. The CDR3 spans 14 residues. V lost 7 bases to trimming and J lost 2 bases; unmatched junction nucleotides: 4. The germline gives CDR1 MNHNY, CDR2 SVGAGI (reference sequence). The DNA of the CDR3 is TGTGCCAGCAAGAGACAGGGCAACACCGGGGAGCTGTTTTTT. It encodes CASKRQGNTGELFF.

This clonotype was seen repeatedly, ten times or more. This sequence joins TRBV12-3 or TRBV12-4 and TRBJ1-3; no definite D call. With 10 bases removed from V and 0 bases from J, the gap between germline ends came to 10 bases. The CDR3 is 13 residues long. In nucleotides, the CDR3 is TGTGCCACCATCCCGATCTCTGGAAACACCATATATTTT. Amino acids: CATIPISGNTIYF.

Many counts were recorded for this clonotype. The rearrangement joins TRBV12-3 or TRBV12-4 to TRBJ1-5; 9 positions match TRBD1. The CDR3 has 15 amino acids. V lost 6 bases and J lost 3; bases outside the gene matches: 6. The CDR3 DNA reads as TGTGCCAGCAGAACAACAGGGGGCCACAATCAGCCCCAGCATTTT. Residues: CASRTTGGHNQPQHF.

This chain uses TRBV4-1 with TRBJ2-3; D gene uncertain. V gave up 3 bases and J gave up 5 bases, with 9 bases separating them. The CDR3 consists of 13 residues. Germline CDR1 and CDR2: MGHRA and YSYEKL. This CDR3 reads CASSHPLLDTQYF. The DNA for the CDR3 is TGCGCCAGCAGCCATCCCTTATTAGATACGCAGTATTTT.

This clonotype showed up many times. The chain carries TRBV3-1 and TRBJ2-1; D call uncertain. The V end lost 0 bases, the J end lost 12 bases, and 6 bases lay between the germline ends. Germline assignment: CDR1 LGHDT and CDR2 YNNKEL (reference sequence). This CDR3 has 11 amino acids. The DNA of the CDR3 is TGTGCCAGCAGCCAAGATCGACGGCAGTTCTTC. Translation gives CASSQDRRQFF.

This clonotype was seen repeatedly, ten times or more. The chain carries TRBV28 and TRBJ2-5; 8 positions agree with TRBD2. The V and J ends lost 3 bases and 4 bases, in that order; junction bases with no gene match: 4. Germline V gene data show CDR1 as MDHEN and CDR2 as SYDVKM. The CDR3 sequence is 14 residues long. The CDR3: CASSFAGGRETQYF. In nucleotides, the CDR3 is TGTGCCAGCAGTTTTGCGGGAGGTAGAGAGACCCAGTACTTC.

This clonotype came up a few times. The rearrangement joins TRBV15 to TRBJ2-3, with D perhaps TRBD1 or TRBD2 (5 bases each). V was shortened by 8 bases and J by 4 bases, with 22 bases between the two germline ends. Germline V gene lookup returns CDR1 LNHNV and CDR2 YYDKDF (reference sequence). The CDR3 is made up of 16 amino acids. The CDR3 DNA sequence: TGTGCCACCCATGAGGGTGGCGCTAGGGACGCAGATACGCAGTATTTT. This encodes CATHEGGARDADTQYF.

The J gene is TRBJ1-2, the V gene TRBV12-3 or TRBV12-4; unclear D gene. V was cut by 3 bases and J by 4 bases, with 6 bases left in between. CDR3 length: 12 amino acids. In nucleotides, the CDR3 is TGTGCCAGCAGTTTTTCTATCTATGGCTACACCTTC. This encodes CASSFSIYGYTF.

This clonotype was observed many times. The V gene is TRBV20-1, the J gene TRBJ1-4; D may be TRBD1 (6 bases). There are 14 residues in the CDR3. Germline V lookup: CDR1 DFQATT, CDR2 SNEGSKA (reference sequence). The V and J ends lost 3 bases and 6 bases respectively, with 14 bases between them. The CDR3 sequence is CSASPQGLDEKLFF. The CDR3, as DNA: TGCAGTGCTAGTCCACAGGGATTGGATGAAAAACTGTTTTTT.